The entry below gives a single TCR beta chain sequence along with its context. The specificity of this receptor is unknown. Per-base quality was not reported, and no clone a single base away is much larger than it. Healthy HIV-negative adults with no recently reported acute infections or vaccinations were included as donors. Every donor was a Caucasian adult residing in Nashville, Tennessee, USA. In the unsorted samples, 70 million to 90 million PBMCs were counted, and genomic DNA was extracted using the QIAamp DNA Blood Mini kit. Blood was collected by leukapheresis, and PBMCs were isolated by Ficoll-Histopaque density gradient centrifugation and then cryopreserved in liquid nitrogen vapor phase. Using the deep immunoSEQ assay, TCR CDR3 regions were amplified from genomic DNA by multiplex PCR. For each cell subset, the extracted genomic DNA was distributed evenly across all wells of several immunoSEQ 96-well plates, and each plate served as one replicate. For unsorted PBMC, about 300 ng of genomic DNA, equivalent to about 30,000 T cell genomes, went into each replicate PCR. Genomic DNA from unsorted PBMC was sequenced over ten immunoSEQ deep assay plates. The purified libraries were quantified using a Qubit 3.0 fluorometer, sized with a Bioanalyzer 2100, and then quantified again using the KAPA Library Quantification kit. Every immunoSEQ 96-well plate was sequenced on a dedicated single-read 150-cycle Illumina NextSeq 550 flow cell. The original pipeline was this. Because the immunoSEQ output included only junctional sequences and no quality scores, the filtering could not be the same as the filtering used for full-length reads. Sequences were annotated with PyIR, a Python wrapper for IgBLAST v1.9, and V/J genes and CDR3 were assigned using IMGT germline references. Any read was removed if the V/J assignment was weak (E-value above 1e-6), the CDR3 was missing, or the read contained stop codons, out-of-frame junctions, or ambiguous translated residues. V3J clonotypes were defined as sequences sharing an identical inferred V gene, J gene, and CDR3 amino acid sequence. Percentage overlap between repertoires was calculated by dividing the number of shared unique clonotypes by the size of the smaller repertoire. Repertoire richness was assessed with RTK rarefaction, the Chao1 estimator, and Recon v2.1 estimates of unobserved clonotypes. Entries here come from immuneACCESS through TCRdb and include only in-frame sequences with V and J called. Some clones fail to appear in such tables; in the studies checked, an unresolved V gene covers under half of the shortfall, and the cause of the remainder is unknown. V and J calls and clone size come straight from that table; D and trimming were deduced from the DNA. A total of approximately 500,000 clones appear in this sample, 60% to 85% of them only once. 13% of the sample lies in the top ten.

CDR3 length: 18 amino acids, cysteine to phenylalanine. CDR3 DNA only is kept here, 54 bases in frame from base 1. Sequences KGHSH (CDR1) and LQKENI (CDR2) are obtained from the germline V gene. V trim: 0 bases; J trim: 6 bases; unmatched bases: 15. The record originates from a study of shared clonotypes between healthy human individuals (dated by TCRdb to the early 2020s). Turning to the overall study: The cohort comprised a couple of women and three men aged 18 to 49 years. Blood TCR repertoires of about five healthy adults were deeply sequenced to estimate repertoire size and the extent of clonotype sharing between individuals. To increase sequencing depth and limit assay-specific biases, TCR repertoire library preparation and sequencing were carried out by different laboratories using diverse techniques. Between about 0.94 and 8.9 billion PBMCs per donor were obtained by leukapheresis.

What the research found in general, with its limitations: Because the study included a small number of donors, the genetic and exposure-history diversity represented was limited. Based on pairwise subsampling, the degree of clonotype sharing among donors was expected to be affected by sequencing depth. Only blood was sampled, and tissue TCR repertoires likely differ from those in blood.

Material: PBMCs. The TCR sequence derives from a woman in her thirties or forties in good health. Some clones in this sample may be carry-over from other donors' samples. The chain couples TRBV18 to TRBJ2-7; 9 nucleotides in the junction match TRBD1. Here the CDR3 is given as CASSPPGGEGQGGSEQYF. The sequenced DNA is TGTGCCAGCTCACCACCGGGAGGGGAGGGACAGGGTGGATCCGAGCAGTACTTC.